Listed below are T cell receptor beta chains from one sample, sequenced in a study of blood T cells in healthy people across ages. TCRdb redid the calling of the 5' RACE reads with MiXCR, one entry per CDR3 protein. The sample holds about a million distinct CDR3 sequences, approximately 50% seen once. Sequencing was performed on blood. The receptors were gathered from an older woman in good health. The CDR3 runs from the conserved cysteine through the conserved F or W. A D gene is named only where the DNA matches it firmly. Size is omitted from some rows. Given values are once, few, many or a class for expanded clones.

j_call: TRBJ1-2
d_call: -
v_call: TRBV20-1
clone_size: few
cdr3_nt: TGCAGTGCTAGAGCTAAACCGACCCTGTATGGCTACACCTTC
cdr3_aa: CSARAKPTLYGYTF

j_call: TRBJ2-5
d_call: -
v_call: TRBV6-5
clone_size: once
cdr3_nt: TGTGCCAGCAGTCCCGACGTTTCATCTCAAGAGACCCAGTACTTC
cdr3_aa: CASSPDVSSQETQYF

j_call: TRBJ2-5
d_call: -
v_call: TRBV6-5
clone_size: few
cdr3_nt: TGTGCCAGCAGTTACTTCGGGACCCAGTACTTC
cdr3_aa: CASSYFGTQYF

j_call: TRBJ2-7
d_call: TRBD2
v_call: TRBV10-3
clone_size: -
cdr3_nt: TGTGCCATCAGTGGGTCGACCCGCCCTAGCGGGAAATCCGCCAAGCAGTACTTC
cdr3_aa: CAISGSTRPSGKSAKQYF

j_call: TRBJ2-3
d_call: -
v_call: TRBV28
clone_size: -
cdr3_nt: TGTGCCAGCAGTTCCGTGGGCCCTAGCACAGATACGCAGTATTTT
cdr3_aa: CASSSVGPSTDTQYF

j_call: TRBJ2-1
d_call: -
v_call: TRBV3-1
clone_size: -
cdr3_nt: TGTGCCAGCAGCCGGGTGAGGAATGAGCAGTTCTTC
cdr3_aa: CASSRVRNEQFF

j_call: TRBJ2-5
d_call: -
v_call: TRBV6-6
clone_size: -
cdr3_nt: TGTGCCAGCAGCCGTGTGATGGGATCCCAAGAGACCCAGTACTTC
cdr3_aa: CASSRVMGSQETQYF

j_call: TRBJ2-3
d_call: -
v_call: TRBV7-2
clone_size: -
cdr3_nt: TGTGTCAGCAGCCTGGCGCCGGATACGCAGTATTTT
cdr3_aa: CVSSLAPDTQYF

j_call: TRBJ2-7
d_call: TRBD1
v_call: TRBV20-1
clone_size: -
cdr3_nt: TGCAGTGCCCCACGGGACAGCCAAAGATACTCCTACGAGCAGTACTTC
cdr3_aa: CSAPRDSQRYSYEQYF

j_call: TRBJ2-3
d_call: TRBD2
v_call: TRBV7-9
clone_size: -
cdr3_nt: TGTGCCAGCATCCCACCCCTAACTAGCGGGGCCGGGAATACGCAGTATTTT
cdr3_aa: CASIPPLTSGAGNTQYF

j_call: TRBJ1-2
d_call: -
v_call: TRBV7-9
clone_size: few
cdr3_nt: TGTGCCAGCACCCTACTTGAGGCAGGAAGACCTGGCTACACCTTC
cdr3_aa: CASTLLEAGRPGYTF

j_call: TRBJ2-3
d_call: -
v_call: TRBV29-1
clone_size: -
cdr3_nt: TGCACCCGGGGATCCGATACGCAGTATTTT
cdr3_aa: CTRGSDTQYF

j_call: TRBJ2-3
d_call: TRBD2
v_call: TRBV4-3
clone_size: few
cdr3_nt: TGCGCCAGCAGCCCGCGACTAGCGAGTTTTCAAGATACGCAGTATTTT
cdr3_aa: CASSPRLASFQDTQYF

j_call: TRBJ2-7
d_call: TRBD1
v_call: TRBV7-2
clone_size: -
cdr3_nt: TGTGCCAGCAGCTTAAAACAGGGGGCGAAGAAGGACGAGCAGTACTTC
cdr3_aa: CASSLKQGAKKDEQYF

j_call: TRBJ2-3
d_call: -
v_call: TRBV7-3
clone_size: -
cdr3_nt: TGTGCCAGCAGCTGGGACACGATCACAGATACGCAGTATTTT
cdr3_aa: CASSWDTITDTQYF

j_call: TRBJ2-7
d_call: TRBD2
v_call: TRBV3-1
clone_size: -
cdr3_nt: TGTGCCAGCAGCCATAAGGTAGCGGGAGGTTCTGGGTCGTACGAGCAGTACTTC
cdr3_aa: CASSHKVAGGSGSYEQYF

j_call: TRBJ2-3
d_call: TRBD2
v_call: TRBV29-1
clone_size: -
cdr3_nt: TGCAGCGGTGGGAGGGCAACAGATACGCAGTATTTT
cdr3_aa: CSGGRATDTQYF

j_call: TRBJ2-1
d_call: TRBD2
v_call: TRBV9
clone_size: -
cdr3_nt: TGTGCCAGCAGTGTTACTAGCGGGAGTTACAATGAGCAGTTCTTC
cdr3_aa: CASSVTSGSYNEQFF

j_call: TRBJ2-7
d_call: TRBD2
v_call: TRBV6-5
clone_size: -
cdr3_nt: TGTGCCAGCACGCTAGCGGGAGCCGGCGAGCAGTACTTC
cdr3_aa: CASTLAGAGEQYF

j_call: TRBJ2-1
d_call: -
v_call: TRBV28
clone_size: -
cdr3_nt: TGTGCCAGCAGTCCCTTCTTAGGGACGCTCTACAATGAGCAGTTCTTC
cdr3_aa: CASSPFLGTLYNEQFF

j_call: TRBJ2-5
d_call: -
v_call: TRBV4-1
clone_size: -
cdr3_nt: TGCGCCAGCAGCCAAGGGTACGGGGCCCAAGAGACCCAGTACTTC
cdr3_aa: CASSQGYGAQETQYF

j_call: TRBJ2-5
d_call: TRBD2
v_call: TRBV29-1
clone_size: few
cdr3_nt: TGCAGTGATCCTCGTAAAGCGGGAGCCACAGAGACCCAGTACTTC
cdr3_aa: CSDPRKAGATETQYF

j_call: TRBJ2-3
d_call: -
v_call: TRBV4-3
clone_size: few
cdr3_nt: TGCGCCAGCAGCCCAGCTGACGGGTACCTGAGGAGCACAGATACGCAGTATTTT
cdr3_aa: CASSPADGYLRSTDTQYF

j_call: TRBJ2-1
d_call: TRBD2
v_call: TRBV7-9
clone_size: -
cdr3_nt: TGTGCCAGCAGCCCCCCCGGTGCGGGAGCTAATGAGCAGTTCTTC
cdr3_aa: CASSPPGAGANEQFF

j_call: TRBJ2-5
d_call: TRBD2
v_call: TRBV27
clone_size: -
cdr3_nt: TGTGCCAGCAGCCAAGATCTAGCGGGAGAAGGGAATGAGCAGTACTTC
cdr3_aa: CASSQDLAGEGNEQYF

j_call: TRBJ1-4
d_call: -
v_call: TRBV28
clone_size: few
cdr3_nt: TGTGCCAGCAGTTCCTCGCCTACCGGGACGGCTGAAAAACTGTTTTTT
cdr3_aa: CASSSSPTGTAEKLFF

j_call: TRBJ2-7
d_call: -
v_call: TRBV7-2
clone_size: -
cdr3_nt: TGTGCCAGCAGCCGTCTGTGGGACGGCGAGCAGTACTTC
cdr3_aa: CASSRLWDGEQYF

j_call: TRBJ2-7
d_call: -
v_call: TRBV7-9
clone_size: -
cdr3_nt: TGTGCCAGCAGCACCCGACGGACAGATAGCTCCTACGAGCAGTACTTC
cdr3_aa: CASSTRRTDSSYEQYF

j_call: TRBJ1-2
d_call: -
v_call: TRBV7-9
clone_size: -
cdr3_nt: TGTGCCAGCAGCTTTGACTATGGCTACACCTTC
cdr3_aa: CASSFDYGYTF

j_call: TRBJ1-1
d_call: -
v_call: TRBV4-1
clone_size: -
cdr3_nt: TGCGCCAGCAGCCAAGATCTGACCCTGGATGAAGCTTTCTTT
cdr3_aa: CASSQDLTLDEAFF

j_call: TRBJ2-3
d_call: -
v_call: TRBV27
clone_size: few
cdr3_nt: TGTGCCAGCCTTAGCGGATACACAGATACGCAGTATTTT
cdr3_aa: CASLSGYTDTQYF

j_call: TRBJ2-4
d_call: TRBD2
v_call: TRBV4-3
clone_size: -
cdr3_nt: TGCGCCAGCAGCCAAGATGAGAAGGGAATAGCGGGAGGATCAGACATTCAGTACTTC
cdr3_aa: CASSQDEKGIAGGSDIQYF